The 18 T cell receptor beta chains given below trace back to one sample, sequenced in a study of naive and memory T cell subsets (dated by TCRdb to 2016 to 2017). Library generation was performed with 5' RACE. This sample was sequenced with an Illumina MiSeq. For the blood and skin samples, TCR RNA was reverse transcribed with SuperScript IV using primers for the alpha and beta constant regions. The public reads were run again by TCRdb, first through fastp at Q25 and then through MiXCR, and only productive beta chains were kept. Entries are consolidated by CDR3 protein sequence, retaining the most common genes and DNA. This sample gives about 22,000 distinct CDR3 sequences in total; about 4% of them show up just once. Together, the top ten hold about 8.3% of the sample. For whole blood analysis, over 2 ml of peripheral blood was collected from healthy adult volunteers into Tempus tubes, and RNA was extracted following the manufacturer's instructions.

The receptors were gathered from a male donor in good health.

This clonotype has ten or more counts. The chain recombines TRBV28 with TRBJ2-7; 10 nucleotides align to TRBD1. CDR3 length equals 15 residues. The V and J ends lost 2 bases and 6 bases, in that order; junction bases with no gene match: 7. Germline V gene sequence: CDR1 MDHEN, CDR2 SYDVKM. CDR3 DNA: TGTGCCAGCAGTTTAAGCGGGACAGGGGCCCTCGAGCAGTACTTC. This encodes CASSLSGTGALEQYF. Together with reference TRBV28 and TRBJ2-7, the CDR3 gives the full variable domain: DVKVTQSSRYLVKRTGEKVFLECVQDMDHENMFWYRQDPGLGLRLIYFSYDVKMKEKGDIPEGYSVSREKKERFSLILESASTNQTSMYLCASSLSGTGALEQYFGPGTRLTVT.

This clonotype was seen at least ten times. This chain uses TRBV10-3 with TRBJ2-1; 11 bases map to TRBD2. CDR1 is ENHRY and CDR2 is SYGVKD in the germline V gene. The CDR3 runs to 17 residues. Unmatched junction bases numbered 8, after V lost 7 bases and J lost 0 bases. CDR3 sequence (DNA): TGTGCCATCACCTCTAGCGGGGGGCCGAGCTCCTACAATGAGCAGTTCTTC. Protein sequence: CAITSSGGPSSYNEQFF.

This clonotype was counted ten times or more. The V gene is TRBV28, the J gene TRBJ1-5; D is ambiguous. Germline loops: CDR1 MDHEN, CDR2 SYDVKM. This CDR3 is 20 amino acids long. V lost 2 bases to trimming and J lost 0 bases, with 23 bases between them. The CDR3 DNA is TGTGCCAGCAGTTTAGTCGGACTTGGGTTGGGAGGGAATAGCAATCAGCCCCAGCATTTT. Translating gives CASSLVGLGLGGNSNQPQHF. Full variable domain (remainder filled in from reference TRBV28 and TRBJ1-5): DVKVTQSSRYLVKRTGEKVFLECVQDMDHENMFWYRQDPGLGLRLIYFSYDVKMKEKGDIPEGYSVSREKKERFSLILESASTNQTSMYLCASSLVGLGLGGNSNQPQHFGDGTRLSIL.

Comments on this clonotype: A read error may be the cause here, since a much bigger clone is one base away. The chain couples TRBV10-2 to TRBJ2-3; the D is unclear. Germline CDR1 WSHSY, CDR2 SAAADI. V was clipped by 2 bases and J by 5 bases, with 11 bases between them. The CDR3 length is 14 residues. The CDR3: CASSEMASGDTQYF. The CDR3 coding sequence is TGCGCCAGCAGTGAGATGGCGTCCGGAGATACGCAGTATTTT.

At least ten counts were recorded for this clonotype. The chain couples TRBV6-5 to TRBJ2-5; D perhaps matches TRBD1 (6 bases). The CDR3 length is 14 residues. Germline values: CDR1 MNHEY, CDR2 SVGAGI. Trimming shortened V by 1 base and J by 1 base, and 7 bases separated the two germline ends. The CDR3 loop is CASSYLDSQETQYF. DNA of the CDR3: TGTGCCAGCAGTTACTTGGACAGCCAAGAGACCCAGTACTTC.

This clonotype showed up many times. V gene TRBV29-1 combines with J gene TRBJ2-1; 8 bases are a match to TRBD1. J gave up 1 base and V 1 base, and 3 bases lay outside the gene matches. Looked up from germline, CDR1 is SQVTM and CDR2 is ANQGSEA. The CDR3 totals 15 residues. CDR3 region: CSVEAGDRSYNEQFF. CDR3 sequence (DNA): TGCAGCGTTGAAGCAGGGGACAGGTCCTACAATGAGCAGTTCTTC.

This clonotype was counted ten times or more. V is TRBV28 and J is TRBJ1-4, with 9 bases matching TRBD1. There are 16 residues in the CDR3. V trimming: 6 bases; J trimming: 5 bases; junction bases outside the gene matches: 10. Germline V gene lookup returns CDR1 MDHEN and CDR2 SYDVKM. The CDR3 here is CASRQGTGTLNEKLFF. CDR3 bases: TGTGCCAGCAGACAAGGGACAGGGACTTTAAATGAAAAACTGTTTTTT. Drawing the rest from reference TRBV28 and TRBJ1-4, the complete variable domain is DVKVTQSSRYLVKRTGEKVFLECVQDMDHENMFWYRQDPGLGLRLIYFSYDVKMKEKGDIPEGYSVSREKKERFSLILESASTNQTSMYLCASRQGTGTLNEKLFFGSGTQLSVL.

This clonotype was seen at least ten times. Being one base from a much bigger clone, this may be a read error. The chain links TRBV10-3 to TRBJ1-2, with a possible D match to TRBD1 (5 bases). The CDR3 runs to 17 residues. The germline CDR1 and CDR2 sequences are ENHRY and SYGVKD. CDR3 nucleotide sequence: TGTGCCATCAGTGAGTCGGCTGTCCGGGACGGCTTCTATGGCGACACCTTC. Protein sequence: CAISESAVRDGFYGDTF.

Comment on this clonotype: This may be a read error, as it is one base from a much larger clone. The rearrangement uses TRBV5-1 and TRBJ2-7; unclear D gene. Germline loops: CDR1 SGHRS, CDR2 YFSETQ. The CDR3 runs 14 residues. Trimming took 3 bases from V and 3 from J, leaving 13 bases between them. The CDR3 is CASSSNPGGYEQYF. CDR3 bases: TGCGCCAGCAGCTCAAATCCGGGCGGCTACGAGCAGTACTTC.

This clonotype was detected a few times. The chain joins TRBV19 to TRBJ1-2; the D gene is possibly TRBD1 (6 bases). CDR3 size: 14 residues. With 7 bases removed from V and 3 bases from J, the gap between germline ends came to 15 bases. Germline lookup yields CDR1 LNHDA and CDR2 SQIVND (reference sequence). The CDR3 loop reads CASIDRRVDYGYTF. The CDR3 bases are TGTGCCAGTATAGACAGGAGAGTTGACTATGGCTACACCTTC.

In its sample, this clonotype was seen many times. The chain joins TRBV7-9 to TRBJ1-2; weak D call: TRBD1 (6 bases). V was pared by 5 bases and J by 3 bases, with 16 bases between. CDR3 length: 15 amino acids. From germline, CDR1 is SEHNR and CDR2 FQNEAQ (reference sequence). The CDR3, as DNA: TGTGCCAGCAGCCGCATGGGGGGGGGCGACTATGGCTACACCTTC. It codes for CASSRMGGGDYGYTF.

This clonotype appeared many times. This chain joins TRBV14 and TRBJ2-3, with 7 bases that match TRBD2. The V gene end was trimmed by 0 bases and the J gene end by 3 bases; junction bases not matched to a gene: 3. The CDR3 contains 15 residues. Looked up from germline, CDR1 is SGHDN and CDR2 is FVKESK. The CDR3 here is CASSQDRLATDTQYF. The CDR3 DNA reads as TGTGCCAGCAGCCAAGATAGACTAGCAACAGATACGCAGTATTTT. Complete variable domain (other parts from reference TRBV14 and TRBJ2-3): EAGVTQFPSHSVIEKGQTVTLRCDPISGHDNLYWYRRVMGKEIKFLLHFVKESKQDESGMPNNRFLAERTGGTYSTLKVQPAELEDSGVYFCASSQDRLATDTQYFGPGTRLTVL.

This clonotype occurred many times. The chain is built from TRBV28 and TRBJ2-1; 16 bases match TRBD2. The CDR3 length is 15 residues. Germline CDR1 is MDHEN and CDR2 is SYDVKM. The V and J ends lost 9 bases and 9 bases, in that order; junction bases with no gene match: 8. The CDR3 DNA reads as TGTGCCAGTGGGACTAGCGGGAGGGCCGTGATTGAGCAGTTCTTC. This gives the protein CASGTSGRAVIEQFF. The full variable domain, with the rest looked up from reference TRBV28 and TRBJ2-1, is DVKVTQSSRYLVKRTGEKVFLECVQDMDHENMFWYRQDPGLGLRLIYFSYDVKMKEKGDIPEGYSVSREKKERFSLILESASTNQTSMYLCASGTSGRAVIEQFFGPGTRLTVL.

This clonotype was seen at least ten times. The chain joins TRBV20-1 to TRBJ1-3; D remains unclear. This CDR3 region has 11 residues. CDR1 DFQATT and CDR2 SNEGSKA come from the germline V gene (reference sequence). Trimming took off 0 bases at V and 3 bases at J, with 0 bases between the two ends. Written as DNA, the CDR3 is TGCAGTGCTAGAGATGGAAACACCATATATTTT. Translation gives CSARDGNTIYF.

CDR3 in DNA: TGTGCCAGCAGTGAAACTAGCGGTCCCCTTTACGAGCAGTACTTC. It specifies CASSETSGPLYEQYF. This rearrangement joins TRBV2 to TRBJ2-7; TRBD2 agrees at 8 bases. The germline gives CDR1 SNHLY, CDR2 FYNNEI. The CDR3 totals 15 residues. V lost 2 bases, J lost 4 bases, and 7 bases stayed unmatched.

This clonotype was seen many times. J is TRBJ1-1 and V is TRBV29-1; D perhaps matches TRBD1 (6 bases). This CDR3 is 12 amino acids long. With 4 bases removed from V and 4 bases from J, the gap between germline ends came to 10 bases. Germline assignment: CDR1 SQVTM and CDR2 ANQGSEA. Here the CDR3 DNA reads TGCAGCGTTGTTCAGGGGACCACTGAAGCTTTCTTT. Amino acids: CSVVQGTTEAFF.

This clonotype is categorized as medium-sized (0.01 to 0.1%). The chain recombines TRBV2 with TRBJ2-5; D remains unclear. This CDR3 is built from 16 residues. V shed 2 bases and J shed 1 base, with 14 bases lying between them. CDR1 SNHLY and CDR2 FYNNEI come from the germline V gene. CDR3 nucleotides: TGTGCCAGCAGTGAAACTGGGTTTCGGGCCCAAGAGACCCAGTACTTC. This codes for CASSETGFRAQETQYF. Full variable domain (missing parts from reference TRBV2 and TRBJ2-5): EPEVTQTPSHQVTQMGQEVILRCVPISNHLYFYWYRQILGQKVEFLVSFYNNEISEKSEIFDDQFSVERPDGSNFTLKIRSTKLEDSAMYFCASSETGFRAQETQYFGPGTRLLVL.

This clonotype was recorded many times. The rearrangement joins TRBV7-8 to TRBJ2-1; D unresolved. The CDR3 has 14 residues. Trimming left V 5 bases short and J 3 bases short, with 11 bases between. Germline V gives CDR1 SGHVS, CDR2 FQNEAQ. In DNA, the CDR3 is TGTGCCAGCAGCATAAGCCCGGACTACAATGAGCAGTTCTTC. Its translation: CASSISPDYNEQFF.